Listed below are T cell receptor beta chains from one sample, sequenced in a study of neurological immune-mediated disorders. TCRdb ran MiXCR on the 5' RACE reads and lists one entry per CDR3 protein. The sample has 30,000 to 40,000 distinct CDR3 sequences; 11% are singletons. Sequenced input: PBMCs. Receptors were obtained from a man aged 55 to 70 with HTLV-1-associated myelopathy (HAM/TSP). Both conserved end residues are part of each CDR3. The order of the fields is J gene, D gene, clone size, V gene, CDR3 protein, CDR3 DNA. D genes are given only for firm matches. Clone size is stated in some rows and not others, as once, few, many or a class when expanded.

TRBJ2-1 | - | many | TRBV20-1 | CSAGLNNEQFF | TGCAGTGCTGGACTGAACAATGAGCAGTTCTTC
TRBJ2-1 | - | many | TRBV5-1 | CASTEEGRSRNEQFF | TGCGCCAGCACCGAAGAGGGACGCTCCCGCAATGAGCAGTTCTTC
TRBJ2-7 | - | many | TRBV27 | CASRGFQAHEQYF | TGTGCCAGCAGAGGGTTCCAGGCCCACGAGCAGTACTTC
TRBJ1-2 | TRBD1 | many | TRBV4-2 | CASSQDPGGEYGYTF | TGTGCCAGCAGCCAAGACCCAGGGGGCGAGTATGGCTACACCTTC
TRBJ1-4 | TRBD1 | many | TRBV18 | CASSPAQGATNEKLFF | TGTGCCAGCTCACCGGCGCAGGGGGCGACTAATGAAAAACTGTTTTTT
TRBJ1-2 | TRBD1 | many | TRBV20-1 | CSARTGSSGYTF | TGCAGTGCTAGGACAGGGAGCTCTGGCTACACCTTC
TRBJ2-3 | - | many | TRBV20-1 | CSADTRGELGDTQYF | TGCAGTGCTGACACTCGTGGGGAGCTAGGAGATACGCAGTATTTT
TRBJ2-1 | - | many | TRBV5-1 | CASSYDGRGVNEQFF | TGCGCCAGCAGCTATGACGGCAGGGGTGTAAATGAGCAGTTCTTC
TRBJ2-7 | - | many | TRBV5-1 | CASSLTNYEQYF | TGCGCCAGCAGCTTAACCAACTACGAGCAGTACTTC
TRBJ2-7 | - | few | TRBV29-1 | CSVGQGSGEQYF | TGCAGCGTTGGTCAGGGGAGCGGCGAGCAGTACTTC
TRBJ2-7 | - | many | TRBV2 | CASRESGSYEQYF | TGTGCCAGCAGGGAGTCGGGAAGCTACGAGCAGTACTTC
TRBJ2-5 | - | many | TRBV4-1 | CASSPQAIQETQYF | TGCGCCAGCAGCCCCCAGGCAATACAAGAGACCCAGTACTTC
TRBJ2-7 | - | many | TRBV5-6 | CASSVDSYEQYF | TGTGCCAGCAGCGTAGACAGCTACGAGCAGTACTTC
TRBJ2-6 | TRBD1 | many | TRBV9 | CASSPTEVGQGATGANVLTF | TGTGCCAGCAGCCCCACAGAAGTAGGACAGGGGGCGACTGGGGCCAACGTCCTGACTTTC
TRBJ1-2 | - | many | TRBV6-2/TRBV6-3 | CASTPGVQGYGYTF | TGTGCCAGCACCCCGGGTGTGCAGGGCTATGGCTACACCTTC
TRBJ2-2 | - | many | TRBV5-1 | CASSLEGGTGELFF | TGCGCCAGCAGCTTGGAAGGTGGCACCGGGGAGCTGTTTTTT
TRBJ2-7 | - | many | TRBV18 | CASSPPGAAVLNEQYF | TGTGCCAGCTCACCACCTGGGGCTGCAGTTTTGAACGAGCAGTACTTC
TRBJ1-5 | - | many | TRBV7-9 | CASSLRQPQHF | TGTGCCAGCAGCTTGCGGCAGCCCCAGCATTTT
TRBJ1-5 | TRBD1 | - | TRBV5-1 | CASSLRQGDPQHF | TGCGCCAGCAGCTTACGGCAGGGGGATCCCCAGCATTTT
TRBJ1-1 | - | many | TRBV30 | CAWSVALNTEAFF | TGTGCCTGGAGTGTAGCCCTGAACACTGAAGCTTTCTTT
TRBJ2-3 | TRBD1 | many | TRBV20-1 | CSAKDRINTDTQYF | TGCAGTGCAAAGGACAGGATCAACACAGATACGCAGTATTTT
TRBJ2-7 | - | - | TRBV7-2 | CASRLSGHEQYF | TGTGCCAGCAGGTTATCTGGCCACGAGCAGTACTTC
TRBJ2-7 | TRBD2 | many | TRBV28 | CASNGGSRWEQYF | TGTGCCAGCAATGGCGGGAGTCGCTGGGAGCAGTACTTC
TRBJ2-2 | - | many | TRBV5-1 | CASSLDSTGELFF | TGCGCCAGCAGCTTGGATAGCACCGGGGAGCTGTTTTTT
TRBJ2-3 | - | many | TRBV7-9 | CASSPSASTDTQYF | TGTGCCAGCAGCCCCAGCGCTAGCACAGATACGCAGTATTTT
TRBJ1-1 | - | many | TRBV5-6 | CASSSWPGLEAFF | TGTGCCAGCAGCTCCTGGCCTGGCCTTGAAGCTTTCTTT
TRBJ1-1 | - | many | TRBV20-1 | CSARVGGAGPEAFF | TGCAGTGCTAGAGTGGGGGGCGCTGGCCCTGAAGCTTTCTTT
TRBJ1-1 | - | many | TRBV20-1 | CSASLRLEAFF | TGCAGTGCTAGCTTACGCCTAGAAGCTTTCTTT